The 21 T cell receptor beta chains reported below all come from one sample, sequenced in a study of blood T cell repertoires in COVID-19. The data were produced by immunoSEQ multiplex PCR, yet TCRdb's version contains in-frame clones alone and is incomplete. The data show about 370,000 clones, more than 80% seen once. Sample: peripheral blood. The receptors were gathered from a woman aged 25 to 45 with COVID-19, enrolled during active disease.

Regarding this clone: Distinct nucleotide sequences in the sample also encode this CDR3. This rearrangement joins TRBV6-2 or TRBV6-3 to TRBJ1-2, with 9 bases that match TRBD1. The CDR3 has 14 residues. From germline, CDR1 is MNHEY and CDR2 SVGEGT. Losses at the gene ends were 2 bases for V and 8 bases for J; bases not matched to a gene: 6. The CDR3 nucleotides read TGTGCCAGCAGTTACCTCGGGACAGGGTACGGCTACACCTTC. It is translated as CASSYLGTGYGYTF.

V gene TRBV30 combines with J gene TRBJ1-1; 7 bases are a match to TRBD1. CDR1 and CDR2 from the germline V gene are GTSNPN and SVGIG (reference sequence). There are 11 residues in the CDR3. The V segment lost 7 bases and the J segment 5 bases; nucleotides outside the gene matches: 4. The CDR3 DNA follows: TGTGCCTTAAGCAGGGGGACTGAAGCTTTCTTT. Encoded protein: CALSRGTEAFF. Full variable domain (outside the CDR3, taken from reference TRBV30 and TRBJ1-1): SQTIHQWPATLVQPVGSPLSLECTVEGTSNPNLYWYRQAAGRGLQLLFYSVGIGQISSEVPQNLSASRPQDRQFILSSKKLLLSDSGFYLCALSRGTEAFFGQGTRLTVV.

The chain employs TRBV7-2 and TRBJ1-1, with 9 bases aligning to TRBD1. The ends lost 6 bases at V and 4 bases at J; junction bases unmatched: 6. The CDR3 loop spans 14 amino acids. Germline CDR1 SGHTA, CDR2 FQGNSA. The CDR3 DNA sequence: TGTGCCAGCAGTTGGGGACAGGGAAGCACTGAAGCTTTCTTT. Its protein is CASSWGQGSTEAFF.

The V call is TRBV5-1, the J call TRBJ2-1, with D perhaps TRBD1 (6 bases). Germline V lookup: CDR1 SGHRS, CDR2 YFSETQ. V was shortened by 0 bases and J by 3 bases, with 10 bases between the two germline ends. The CDR3 has 15 residues. The CDR3 sequence is CASSLARGDYNEQFF. The CDR3, as DNA: TGCGCCAGCAGCTTGGCCAGGGGCGACTACAATGAGCAGTTCTTC.

The chain uses TRBV7-6 and TRBJ2-6; no clear D gene. V dropped 5 bases and J dropped 0 bases, with 11 bases sitting between them. Germline V gene sequence: CDR1 SGHVS, CDR2 FNYEAQ. The CDR3 contains 16 residues. CDR3 nucleotides: TGTGCCAGCAGCCTACGACAAGACTCTGGGGCCAACGTCCTGACTTTC. Encoded protein: CASSLRQDSGANVLTF.

The chain has TRBV7-6 and TRBJ2-3, with TRBD2 identical over 10 bases. Germline V gene sequence: CDR1 SGHVS, CDR2 FNYEAQ. Trimming cost V 4 bases and J 3 bases; bases outside gene matches: 7. This CDR3 region has 16 residues. The CDR3 loop reads CASSSQTSGRTDTQYF. CDR3 in DNA: TGTGCCAGCAGCTCCCAGACTAGCGGGCGTACAGATACGCAGTATTTT.

The chain uses TRBV29-1 and TRBJ2-1; 7 bases line up with TRBD1. This CDR3 is 15 amino acids long. V was pared by 0 bases and J by 5 bases, with 7 bases of the junction left unmatched. From germline, CDR1 is SQVTM and CDR2 ANQGSEA. The CDR3 reads CSVEDQKGADNEQFF. CDR3 bases: TGCAGCGTTGAAGATCAGAAGGGGGCTGACAATGAGCAGTTCTTC.

Concerning this clone: The sample has other DNA sequences that encode this CDR3 too. The genes are TRBV19 and TRBJ1-5; TRBD1 agrees at 11 bases. The V and J ends lost 3 bases and 4 bases, in that order; junction bases with no gene match: 2. CDR1 and CDR2 (germline): LNHDA, SQIVND (reference sequence). CDR3 size: 15 residues. Written as DNA, the CDR3 is TGTGCCAGTAGTATTGGGACAGGGGGGAATCAGCCCCAGCATTTT. Protein product: CASSIGTGGNQPQHF.

This sequence joins TRBV10-3 and TRBJ1-1; 8 bases match TRBD1. With V trimmed by 7 bases and J by 1 base, 2 bases remained unmatched. CDR1 and CDR2 (germline): ENHRY, SYGVKD. The CDR3 is 13 amino acids. DNA for the CDR3: TGTGCCATCACAGGGGGCACGAACACTGAAGCTTTCTTT. Its translation: CAITGGTNTEAFF.

This clone was found a few times. The J gene is TRBJ2-7, the V gene TRBV28; D is possibly TRBD1 (6 bases). The CDR3 has 13 amino acids. Looked up from germline, CDR1 is MDHEN and CDR2 is SYDVKM. The V end was cut by 4 bases, the J end by 5 bases, with 12 bases between. This CDR3 is CASSSRRGDEQYF. CDR3 in DNA: TGTGCCAGCAGTTCACGCAGGGGAGACGAGCAGTACTTC.

This sequence joins TRBV6-5 and TRBJ2-5, with TRBD1 matching 8 bases. Trimming at V came to 8 bases and at J to 5 bases, leaving 10 bases not matched to a gene. From germline, CDR1 is MNHEY and CDR2 SVGAGI. This CDR3 has 14 residues. The CDR3 here is CASRTGLGGETQYF. The CDR3 DNA sequence: TGTGCCAGCCGGACAGGGCTAGGTGGGGAGACCCAGTACTTC.

The V call is TRBV5-1, the J call TRBJ2-7; 11 bases are a match to TRBD1. The CDR3 extends over 15 amino acids. CDR1 is SGHRS, CDR2 YFSETQ, per germline. V lost 4 bases and J lost 4; bases outside the gene matches: 7. CDR3 residues: CASSPGQGVTYEQYV. Here the CDR3 DNA reads TGCGCCAGCAGCCCGGGACAGGGGGTAACATACGAGCAGTACGTC.

This rearrangement joins TRBV18 to TRBJ2-1; 8 positions match TRBD1. The CDR3 has 19 residues. The germline V gene has CDR1 KGHSH and CDR2 LQKENI. The J segment lost 5 bases and the V segment lost 2 bases, leaving 17 bases of the junction unmatched. The DNA of the CDR3 is TGTGCCAGCTCACCAATCCCTTCTAGTGGGACAGGCCACAACAATGAGCAGTTCTTC. This sequence encodes CASSPIPSSGTGHNNEQFF.

This chain uses TRBV11-3 with TRBJ2-7, with 7 nucleotides matching TRBD1. The germline gives CDR1 SGHNT, CDR2 YENEEA. The CDR3 loop spans 16 amino acids. Trimming took 4 bases from V and 5 from J; bases not matched to a gene: 14. As DNA, the CDR3 is TGTGCCAGCAGCTCGCAAGGGGGCCCACGGGACGACGAGCAGTACGTC. It is translated as CASSSQGGPRDDEQYV.

This chain joins TRBV3-1 (or the pseudogene TRBV3-2) and TRBJ2-3, with D perhaps TRBD2 (6 bases). V was pared by 4 bases and J by 1 base, with 15 bases between. Germline-derived CDR1 and CDR2 are LGHDT and YNNKEL (reference sequence). There are 16 residues in the CDR3. CDR3 in amino acids: CASSLRGGGGTDTQYF. The CDR3 nucleotides read TGTGCCAGCAGCCTGCGGGGTGGCGGGGGCACAGATACGCAGTATTTT.

V gene TRBV3-1 (or the pseudogene TRBV3-2) combines with J gene TRBJ2-1; D might be TRBD1 (6 bases). The CDR3 spans 14 residues. Germline-derived CDR1 and CDR2 are LGHDT and YNNKEL (reference sequence). V lost 4 bases and J 5 bases, leaving 12 bases between the germline ends. The CDR3 region is CASSRIGQHNEQFF. The CDR3 DNA sequence: TGTGCCAGCAGCCGAATAGGACAGCACAATGAGCAGTTCTTC.

CDR3 sequence (DNA): TGTGCCAGCAGCCCAGGTGGGGGGGCCGGAAACACCATATATTTT. Translation gives CASSPGGGAGNTIYF. This sequence joins TRBV7-8 and TRBJ1-3; D possibly corresponds to TRBD1 (6 bases). The V end was cut by 5 bases, the J end by 4 bases, with 15 bases between. Germline assignment: CDR1 SGHVS and CDR2 FQNEAQ. The CDR3 consists of 15 residues.

V is TRBV29-1 and J is TRBJ1-1, with D possibly TRBD1 on 5 matching bases. The V and J ends lost 4 bases and 1 base respectively, with 10 bases between them. This CDR3 has 13 residues. CDR1 is SQVTM and CDR2 is ANQGSEA in the germline V gene. Here the CDR3 reads CSVGRQGNTEAFF. In DNA, the CDR3 is TGCAGCGTTGGAAGGCAGGGGAACACTGAAGCTTTCTTT.

The V and J genes are TRBV9 and TRBJ2-3, with a weak D call TRBD2 (6 bases). Germline lookup yields CDR1 SGDLS and CDR2 YYNGEE. This CDR3 is 14 amino acids long. The V and J ends lost 4 bases and 5 bases respectively, with 14 bases between them. The CDR3 loop is CASSTRDVRDTQYF. The CDR3 DNA sequence: TGTGCCAGCAGCACGCGGGACGTTCGAGATACGCAGTATTTT.

Turning to this clone: A junction boundary mismatches the germline segment, possibly from a read error. This sequence joins TRBV4-3 and TRBJ1-1; D unresolved. Per the germline V gene, CDR1 is LGHNA and CDR2 is YSLEER. This CDR3 is built from 13 residues. DNA for the CDR3: TGCGCCAGCAGCCTAGGGAGGAACGCTGAAGCTTTCTTT. It is translated as CASSLGRNAEAFF.

The chain carries TRBV29-1 and TRBJ2-5, with 7 bases fitting TRBD2. The CDR3 totals 14 residues. Germline CDR1 reads SQVTM; CDR2 reads ANQGSEA. V shed 3 bases and J 4 bases; nucleotides not matched to a gene: 8. The CDR3 sequence: CSVDLSGAGETQYF. The CDR3 nucleotides are TGCAGCGTTGACTTGAGCGGGGCCGGAGAGACCCAGTACTTC.